This T cell receptor (beta chain) was found in a study of T cell responses to AZD1222 COVID-19 vaccine. TCRdb's copy holds only in-frame clones and misses some; the assay was immunoSEQ multiplex PCR. The sample holds around 140,000 clones, around 93% seen once. Germline values: CDR1 SGHRS, CDR2 YFSETQ. Trimming cost V 4 bases and J 7 bases, with 9 bases left between them. This CDR3 comprises 13 residues. Broader study findings: White British ancestry dominated among donors, who included more females, and clonal diversity was possibly underestimated.

A remark on this clone: As yet, its antigen is unknown.

The sample here was peripheral blood, taken 28 days after the second AZD1222 dose. The TCR comes from an adult who received the AZD1222 COVID-19 vaccine. The chain couples TRBV5-1 to TRBJ1-6; D might be TRBD1 (6 bases). The chain's CDR3 is CASSRDINSPLHF. CDR3 nucleotide sequence: TGCGCCAGCAGCAGGGACATCAATTCACCCCTCCACTTT.